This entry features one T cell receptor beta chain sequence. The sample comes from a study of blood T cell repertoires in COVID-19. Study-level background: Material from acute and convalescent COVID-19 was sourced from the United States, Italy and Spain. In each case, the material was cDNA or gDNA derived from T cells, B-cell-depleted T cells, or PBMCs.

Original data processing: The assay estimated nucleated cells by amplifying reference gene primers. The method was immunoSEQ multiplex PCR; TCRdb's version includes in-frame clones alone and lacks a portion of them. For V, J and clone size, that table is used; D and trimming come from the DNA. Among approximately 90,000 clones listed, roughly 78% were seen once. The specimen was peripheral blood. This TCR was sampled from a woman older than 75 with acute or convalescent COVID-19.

The CDR3 region is CASRSGTADTQYF. DNA for the CDR3: TGTGCCAGTAGGAGCGGGACTGCAGATACGCAGTATTTT. This chain uses TRBV19 with TRBJ2-3; 7 nucleotides align to TRBD2. The V and J ends lost 6 bases and 4 bases, in that order; junction bases with no gene match: 4. In germline, CDR1 is LNHDA, CDR2 SQIVND (reference sequence). CDR3 size: 13 residues.